The 18 T cell receptor beta chains in this list originate from one sample, sequenced in a study of T cells after yellow fever vaccination. TCRdb re-derived calls from the 5' RACE reads in MiXCR, one entry per CDR3 protein. The table includes about 340,000 distinct CDR3 sequences, 12% detected once. Sequencing used CD4+ T cells sorted from PBMCs, obtained 15 days after the yellow fever booster vaccination. Receptors originate from a man in his late teens or twenties who received the YFV17D yellow fever vaccine.

The V gene is TRBV20-1, the J gene TRBJ1-2; unclear D gene. The CDR3 spans 11 residues. Germline values: CDR1 DFQATT, CDR2 SNEGSKA (reference sequence). The ends were cut back, 7 bases at V and 3 bases at J, with 9 bases in the middle. In nucleotides, the CDR3 is TGCAGTGGCAAAGGTGACTATGGCTACACCTTC. It specifies CSGKGDYGYTF.

This clonotype was detected only a few times. V is TRBV5-1 and J is TRBJ1-6; 8 bases are a match to TRBD1. CDR3 length: 17 residues. The ends lost 0 bases at V and 9 bases at J; junction bases unmatched: 11. The germline V gene has CDR1 SGHRS and CDR2 YFSETQ. Here the CDR3 reads CASSLDPGQGASSPLHF. In DNA form, the CDR3 reads TGCGCCAGCAGCTTGGACCCGGGCCAGGGGGCGAGTTCACCCCTCCACTTT.

This clonotype has just a few counts. This chain connects TRBV27 to TRBJ1-5, with D perhaps TRBD1 (5 bases). V dropped 0 bases and J dropped 9 bases, with 12 bases sitting between them. The CDR3 sequence is 14 residues long. CDR1 is MNHEY and CDR2 is SMNVEV in the germline V gene (reference sequence). The CDR3 loop is CASSLSTEGRPQHF. The CDR3 nucleotides read TGTGCCAGCAGTTTATCGACGGAGGGGAGGCCCCAGCATTTT.

The chain joins TRBV18 to TRBJ1-2, with TRBD1 as a possible D gene (5 bases). V shed 6 bases and J shed 4 bases, with 18 bases lying between them. Germline V gene sequence: CDR1 KGHSH, CDR2 LQKENI. This CDR3 comprises 15 residues. The CDR3, as DNA: TGTGCCAGCTCCCGGTCCCGGGACGGATCCTATGGCTACACCTTC. Protein product: CASSRSRDGSYGYTF. Full variable domain (missing parts from reference TRBV18 and TRBJ1-2): NAGVMQNPRHLVRRRGQEARLRCSPMKGHSHVYWYRQLPEEGLKFMVYLQKENIIDESGMPKERFSAEFPKEGPSILRIQQVVRGDSAAYFCASSRSRDGSYGYTFGSGTRLTVV.

This clonotype showed up just a few times. The chain carries TRBV5-1 and TRBJ1-2; tentatively, D is TRBD1 (5 bases). CDR1 is SGHRS, CDR2 YFSETQ, per germline. This CDR3 spans 14 amino acids. The ends were cut back, 0 bases at V and 7 bases at J, with 13 bases in the middle. The CDR3 nucleotides read TGCGCCAGCAGCTTGGGTGGCGGGGACCGTGGCTACACCTTC. It specifies CASSLGGGDRGYTF.

This clonotype has only a few counts. This chain joins TRBV6-6 and TRBJ2-1; perhaps TRBD2 as D (5 bases). V was clipped by 5 bases and J by 10 bases, with 12 bases between them. CDR3 length: 12 residues. Germline V gives CDR1 MNHNY, CDR2 SVGAGI (reference sequence). CDR3 nucleotides: TGTGCCAGCAGTCACGGACTGCGGGAGCAGTTCTTC. Its protein product is CASSHGLREQFF.

This clonotype was recorded at least ten times. The genes are TRBV7-9 and TRBJ1-1, with D possibly being TRBD1 (5 bases). CDR1 SEHNR and CDR2 FQNEAQ come from the germline V gene (reference sequence). This CDR3 has 16 amino acids. Trimming stripped 1 base from V and 2 bases from J, with 14 bases between. CDR3 amino acids: CASSLDRAGPNTEAFF. The CDR3 bases are TGTGCCAGCAGCTTAGATAGGGCAGGGCCAAACACTGAAGCTTTCTTT.

The CDR3 DNA sequence: TGTGCCAGCAGTCTGGGGATATCTGAAGCTTTCTTT. Protein: CASSLGISEAFF. This rearrangement joins TRBV28 to TRBJ1-1; D gene uncertain. The germline V gene has CDR1 MDHEN and CDR2 SYDVKM. The V end lost 5 bases, the J end lost 6 bases, and 10 bases lay between the germline ends. The CDR3 contains 12 residues.

The chain couples TRBV27 to TRBJ2-3, with TRBD2 matching 10 bases. From germline, CDR1 is MNHEY and CDR2 SMNVEV (reference sequence). The V gene end was trimmed by 6 bases and the J gene end by 2 bases; junction bases not matched to a gene: 8. This CDR3 spans 16 amino acids. The CDR3 protein is CASSSSGGAITDTQYF. CDR3 DNA: TGTGCCAGCAGCTCCAGCGGGGGGGCCATCACAGATACGCAGTATTTT.

The chain recombines TRBV5-1 with TRBJ1-4; no firm D call. V lost 3 bases and J lost 0, with 9 bases in between. This CDR3 comprises 15 residues. Germline CDR1 reads SGHRS; CDR2 reads YFSETQ. CDR3 amino acids: CASSSTAATNEKLFF. CDR3 sequence (DNA): TGCGCCAGCAGCTCGACGGCGGCAACTAATGAAAAACTGTTTTTT. The full variable domain, its missing parts supplied by reference TRBV5-1 and TRBJ1-4, is KAGVTQTPRYLIKTRGQQVTLSCSPISGHRSVSWYQQTPGQGLQFLFEYFSETQRNKGNFPGRFSGRQFSNSRSEMNVSTLELGDSALYLCASSSTAATNEKLFFGSGTQLSVL.

This clonotype came up a few times. The V call is TRBV6-2 or TRBV6-3, the J call TRBJ2-7, with TRBD1 matching over 9 bases. The CDR3 sequence is 14 residues long. V gave up 2 bases and J gave up 3 bases; unmatched junction bases: 2. Per germline, CDR1 MNHEY and CDR2 SVGEGT. In DNA, the CDR3 is TGTGCCAGCAGTTACCAGGGACAGGGCTACGAGCAGTACGTC. The encoded protein is CASSYQGQGYEQYV.

The CDR3 sequence: CASSGGFSYNEQFF. The CDR3 DNA reads as TGTGCCAGCAGTGGCGGGTTCTCCTACAATGAGCAGTTCTTC. The J gene is TRBJ2-1, the V gene TRBV6-2 or TRBV6-3; a possible D gene is TRBD2 (5 bases). The CDR3 covers 14 residues. Germline V lookup: CDR1 MNHEY, CDR2 SVGEGT. The germline V and J ends were trimmed by 5 bases and 0 bases, with 8 bases remaining between them.

The V call is TRBV6-2 or TRBV6-3, the J call TRBJ1-2; 7 bases match TRBD1. J gave up 4 bases and V 6 bases, and 8 bases lay outside the gene matches. CDR3 length: 14 amino acids. The germline CDR1 and CDR2 sequences are MNHEY and SVGEGT. Here the CDR3 reads CASSRLTGIYGYTF. For the CDR3, the DNA is TGTGCCAGCAGCCGACTGACAGGGATCTATGGCTACACCTTC.

The rearrangement uses TRBV20-1 and TRBJ2-7, with TRBD1 matching 7 bases. Trimming removed 5 bases from V and 6 bases from J; junction bases left unmatched: 7. Germline lookup yields CDR1 DFQATT and CDR2 SNEGSKA (reference sequence). The CDR3 length is 12 residues. The CDR3 region is CSAQTGIFEQYV. DNA of the CDR3: TGCAGTGCTCAGACAGGGATTTTCGAGCAGTACGTC.

This clonotype was found many times. The genes are TRBV7-6 and TRBJ2-2, with D perhaps matching TRBD1 (6 bases). Germline lookup yields CDR1 SGHVS and CDR2 FNYEAQ. The V end lost 2 bases, the J end lost 6 bases, and 16 bases lay between the germline ends. The CDR3 totals 16 residues. The CDR3 DNA reads as TGTGCCAGCAGCTTAAATATTGGGGACACGGCCGGGGAGCTGTTTTTT. Residues: CASSLNIGDTAGELFF.

DNA for the CDR3: TGCAGCGTTACACTAGCGGATACGCAGTATTTT. Amino acids: CSVTLADTQYF. The chain joins TRBV29-1 to TRBJ2-3; TRBD2 aligns across 7 bases. Germline loops: CDR1 SQVTM, CDR2 ANQGSEA. The V gene end was trimmed by 5 bases and the J gene end by 6 bases; junction bases not matched to a gene: 2. The CDR3 contains 11 residues.

The chain combines TRBV5-5 with TRBJ2-5; no clear D. This CDR3 spans 15 amino acids. The V gene's germline CDR1 is SGHKS and CDR2 YYEKEE (reference sequence). V shed 4 bases and J shed 7 bases, with 20 bases lying between them. In DNA form, the CDR3 reads TGTGCCAGCAGCCCGGTCCCCCTTCCTTCGTGGACCCAGTACTTC. The encoded protein is CASSPVPLPSWTQYF.

This clonotype was recorded at least ten times. J is TRBJ1-2 and V is TRBV20-1, with 8 nucleotides matching TRBD1. This CDR3 comprises 13 residues. V lost 6 bases, J lost 2 bases, and 5 bases stayed unmatched. Germline V gene lookup returns CDR1 DFQATT and CDR2 SNEGSKA (reference sequence). CDR3 residues: CSAVTGENYGYTF. The CDR3 nucleotides read TGCAGTGCCGTGACAGGGGAGAACTATGGCTACACCTTC.